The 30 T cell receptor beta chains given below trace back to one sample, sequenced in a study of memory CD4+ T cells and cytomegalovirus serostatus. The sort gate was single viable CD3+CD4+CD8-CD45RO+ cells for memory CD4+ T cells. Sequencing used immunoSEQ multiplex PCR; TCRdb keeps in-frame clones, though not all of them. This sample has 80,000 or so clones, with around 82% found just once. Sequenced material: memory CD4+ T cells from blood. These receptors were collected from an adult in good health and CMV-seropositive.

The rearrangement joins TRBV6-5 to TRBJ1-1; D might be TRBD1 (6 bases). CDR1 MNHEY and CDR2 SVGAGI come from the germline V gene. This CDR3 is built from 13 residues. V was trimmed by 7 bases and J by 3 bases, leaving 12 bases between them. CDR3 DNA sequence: TGTGCCAGCACAATACAGGGAGACACTGAAGCTTTCTTT. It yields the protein CASTIQGDTEAFF.

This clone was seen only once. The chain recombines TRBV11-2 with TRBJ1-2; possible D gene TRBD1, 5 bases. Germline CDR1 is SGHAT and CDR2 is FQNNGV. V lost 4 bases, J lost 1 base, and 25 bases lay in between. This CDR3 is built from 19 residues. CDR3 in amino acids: CASSSIAVGRQFNNYGYTF. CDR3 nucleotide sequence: TGTGCCAGCAGCTCGATCGCGGTGGGCCGACAGTTCAATAACTATGGCTACACCTTC.

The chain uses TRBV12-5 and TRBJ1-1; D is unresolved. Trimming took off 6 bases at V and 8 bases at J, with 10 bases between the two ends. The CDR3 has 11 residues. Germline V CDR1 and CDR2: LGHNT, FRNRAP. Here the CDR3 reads CASGKGQEAFF. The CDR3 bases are TGTGCTAGTGGAAAAGGCCAGGAAGCTTTCTTT.

The chain's CDR3 is CASTARYRDTQYF. CDR3 nucleotides: TGTGCCAGCACCGCCAGATACAGGGATACGCAGTATTTT. The J gene is TRBJ2-3, the V gene TRBV11-3; possibly TRBD1 for D (5 bases). This CDR3 contains 13 residues. Germline V lookup: CDR1 SGHNT, CDR2 YENEEA. V lost 7 bases, J lost 6 bases, and 14 bases lay in between.

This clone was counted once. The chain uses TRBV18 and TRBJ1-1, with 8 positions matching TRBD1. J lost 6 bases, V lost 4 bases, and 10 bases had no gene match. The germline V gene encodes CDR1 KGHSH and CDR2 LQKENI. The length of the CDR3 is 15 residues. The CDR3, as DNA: TGTGCCAGCTCACGTTCAGAGGGGACAGGCGCTGAAGCTTTCTTT. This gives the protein CASSRSEGTGAEAFF.

CDR3 amino acids: CATSPRQISNQPQHF. CDR3 sequence (DNA): TGTGCCACCAGCCCCAGACAGATTAGCAATCAGCCCCAGCATTTT. The genes are TRBV15 and TRBJ1-5, with a possible D match to TRBD1 (5 bases). This CDR3 has 15 residues. The V end lost 5 bases, the J end lost 0 bases, and 11 bases lay between the germline ends. Looked up from germline, CDR1 is LNHNV and CDR2 is YYDKDF (reference sequence).

The DNA for the CDR3 is TGTGCCAGCAGGTCCAGGATAGCGGGAGGGACCAATGAGCAGTTCTTC. It yields the protein CASRSRIAGGTNEQFF. This rearrangement joins TRBV6-6 to TRBJ2-1, with 11 bases that match TRBD2. The V segment lost 6 bases and the J segment 6 bases; nucleotides outside the gene matches: 10. The V gene's germline CDR1 is MNHNY and CDR2 SVGAGI (reference sequence). This CDR3 has 16 residues.

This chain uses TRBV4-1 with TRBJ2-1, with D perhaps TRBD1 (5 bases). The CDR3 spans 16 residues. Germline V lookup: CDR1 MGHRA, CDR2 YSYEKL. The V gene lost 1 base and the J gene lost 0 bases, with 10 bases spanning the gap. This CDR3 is CASSQVDTISYNEQFF. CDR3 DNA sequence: TGCGCCAGCAGCCAAGTGGACACGATCTCCTACAATGAGCAGTTCTTC.

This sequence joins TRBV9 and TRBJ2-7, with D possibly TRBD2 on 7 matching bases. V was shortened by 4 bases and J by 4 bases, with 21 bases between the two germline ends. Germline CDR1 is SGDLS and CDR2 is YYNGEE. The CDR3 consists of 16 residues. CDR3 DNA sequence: TGTGCCAGCAGCCCCCTATGGGGGGGGCCTACTTACGAGCAGTACTTC. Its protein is CASSPLWGGPTYEQYF.

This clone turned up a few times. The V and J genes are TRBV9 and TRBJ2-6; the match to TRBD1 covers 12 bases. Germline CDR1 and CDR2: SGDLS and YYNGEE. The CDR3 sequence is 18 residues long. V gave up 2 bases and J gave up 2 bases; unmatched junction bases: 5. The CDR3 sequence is CASSVSGQGAAGANVLTF. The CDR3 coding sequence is TGTGCCAGCAGCGTGTCGGGACAGGGGGCAGCTGGGGCCAACGTCCTGACTTTC.

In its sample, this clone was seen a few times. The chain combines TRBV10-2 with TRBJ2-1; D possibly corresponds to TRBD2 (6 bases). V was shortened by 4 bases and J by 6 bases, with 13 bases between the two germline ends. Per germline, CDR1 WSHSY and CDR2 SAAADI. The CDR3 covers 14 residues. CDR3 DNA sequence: TGCGCCAGCAGTGCTCTAGCGAGGCCCAATGAGCAGTTCTTC. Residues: CASSALARPNEQFF.

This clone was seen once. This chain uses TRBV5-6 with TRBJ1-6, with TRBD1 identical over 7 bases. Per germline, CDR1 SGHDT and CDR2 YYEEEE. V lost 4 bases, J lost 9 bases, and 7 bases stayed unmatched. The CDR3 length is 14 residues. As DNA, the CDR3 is TGTGCCAGCAGCGGACAGGCATTCGGTTCACCCCTCCACTTT. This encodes CASSGQAFGSPLHF.

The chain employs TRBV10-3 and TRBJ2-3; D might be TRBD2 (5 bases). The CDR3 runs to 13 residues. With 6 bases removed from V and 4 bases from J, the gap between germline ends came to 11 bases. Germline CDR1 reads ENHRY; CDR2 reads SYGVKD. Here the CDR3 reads CAISGKGSDTQYF. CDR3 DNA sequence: TGTGCCATCAGCGGGAAGGGTTCAGATACGCAGTATTTT.

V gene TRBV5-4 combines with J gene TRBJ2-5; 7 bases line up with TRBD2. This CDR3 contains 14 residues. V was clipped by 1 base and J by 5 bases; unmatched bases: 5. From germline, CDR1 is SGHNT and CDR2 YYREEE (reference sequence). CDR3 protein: CASSLMGEGETQYF. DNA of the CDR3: TGTGCCAGCAGCTTGATGGGGGAGGGCGAGACCCAGTACTTC.

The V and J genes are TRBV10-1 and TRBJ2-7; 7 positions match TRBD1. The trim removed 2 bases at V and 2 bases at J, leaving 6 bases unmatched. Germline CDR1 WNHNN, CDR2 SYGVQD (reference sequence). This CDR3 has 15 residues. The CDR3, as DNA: TGCGCCAGCAGTGAGGGGTCAGGGGGTACCTACGAGCAGTACTTC. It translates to CASSEGSGGTYEQYF.

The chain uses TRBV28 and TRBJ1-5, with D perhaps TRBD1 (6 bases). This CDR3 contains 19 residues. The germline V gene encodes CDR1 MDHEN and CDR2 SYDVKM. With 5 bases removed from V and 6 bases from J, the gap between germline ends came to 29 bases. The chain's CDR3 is CASSRPPGQDSAESQPQHF. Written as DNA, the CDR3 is TGTGCCAGCAGTCGGCCCCCGGGACAAGACTCCGCAGAGAGTCAGCCCCAGCATTTT.

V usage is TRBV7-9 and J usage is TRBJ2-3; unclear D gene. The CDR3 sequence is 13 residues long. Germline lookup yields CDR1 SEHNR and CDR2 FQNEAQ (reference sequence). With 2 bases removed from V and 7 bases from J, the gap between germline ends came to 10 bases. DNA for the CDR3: TGTGCCAGCAGCTTATTGACCCCTCATACGCAGTATTTT. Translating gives CASSLLTPHTQYF.

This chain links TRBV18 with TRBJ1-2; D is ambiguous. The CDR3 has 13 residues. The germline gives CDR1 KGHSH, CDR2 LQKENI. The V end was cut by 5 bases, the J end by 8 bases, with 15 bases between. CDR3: CASSTNQEDGYTF. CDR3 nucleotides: TGTGCCAGCTCAACCAACCAGGAGGACGGCTACACCTTC.

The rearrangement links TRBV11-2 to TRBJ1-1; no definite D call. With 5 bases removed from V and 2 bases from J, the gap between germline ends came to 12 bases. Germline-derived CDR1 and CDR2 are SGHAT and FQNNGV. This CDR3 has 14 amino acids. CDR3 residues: CASSTEGLNTEAFF. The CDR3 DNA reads TGTGCCAGCAGCACGGAAGGTCTAAACACTGAAGCTTTCTTT.

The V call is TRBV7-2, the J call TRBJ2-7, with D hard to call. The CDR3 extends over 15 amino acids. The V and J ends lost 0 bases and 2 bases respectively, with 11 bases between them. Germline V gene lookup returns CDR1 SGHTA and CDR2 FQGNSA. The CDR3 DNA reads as TGTGCCAGCAGCTTAGCCGACGGCGGAGCCTACGAGCAGTACGTC. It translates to CASSLADGGAYEQYV.

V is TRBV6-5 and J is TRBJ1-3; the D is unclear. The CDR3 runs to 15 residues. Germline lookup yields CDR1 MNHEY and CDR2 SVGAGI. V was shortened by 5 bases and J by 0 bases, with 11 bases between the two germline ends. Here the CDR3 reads CASSRPPSSGNTIYF. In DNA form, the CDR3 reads TGTGCCAGCAGTCGACCGCCGAGCTCTGGAAACACCATATATTTT.

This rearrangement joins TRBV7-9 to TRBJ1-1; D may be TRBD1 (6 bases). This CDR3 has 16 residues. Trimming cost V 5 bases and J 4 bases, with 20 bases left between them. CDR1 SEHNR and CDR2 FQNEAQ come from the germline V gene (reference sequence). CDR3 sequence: CASSPLGGAGGTEAFF. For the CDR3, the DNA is TGTGCCAGCAGCCCACTTGGGGGGGCTGGAGGCACTGAAGCTTTCTTT.

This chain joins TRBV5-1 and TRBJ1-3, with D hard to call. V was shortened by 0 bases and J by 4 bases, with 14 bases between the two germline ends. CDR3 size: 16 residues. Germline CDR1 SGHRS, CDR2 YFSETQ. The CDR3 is CASSLGGQDKGNTIYF. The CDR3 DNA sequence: TGCGCCAGCAGCTTGGGAGGGCAGGATAAAGGAAACACCATATATTTT. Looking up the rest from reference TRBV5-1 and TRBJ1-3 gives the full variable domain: KAGVTQTPRYLIKTRGQQVTLSCSPISGHRSVSWYQQTPGQGLQFLFEYFSETQRNKGNFPGRFSGRQFSNSRSEMNVSTLELGDSALYLCASSLGGQDKGNTIYFGEGSWLTVV.

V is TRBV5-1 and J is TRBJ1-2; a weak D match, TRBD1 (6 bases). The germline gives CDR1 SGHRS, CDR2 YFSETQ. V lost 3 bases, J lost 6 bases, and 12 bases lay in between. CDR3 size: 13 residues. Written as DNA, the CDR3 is TGCGCCAGCAGCTACGGACAGTTAGATGGCTACACCTTC. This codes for CASSYGQLDGYTF. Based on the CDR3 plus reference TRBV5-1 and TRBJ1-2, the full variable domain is KAGVTQTPRYLIKTRGQQVTLSCSPISGHRSVSWYQQTPGQGLQFLFEYFSETQRNKGNFPGRFSGRQFSNSRSEMNVSTLELGDSALYLCASSYGQLDGYTFGSGTRLTVV.

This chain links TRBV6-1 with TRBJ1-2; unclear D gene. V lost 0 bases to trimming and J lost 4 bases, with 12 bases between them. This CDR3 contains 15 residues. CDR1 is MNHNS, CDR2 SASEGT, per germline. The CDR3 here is CASSEAQDNIYGYTF. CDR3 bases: TGTGCCAGCAGTGAAGCCCAAGACAACATCTATGGCTACACCTTC.

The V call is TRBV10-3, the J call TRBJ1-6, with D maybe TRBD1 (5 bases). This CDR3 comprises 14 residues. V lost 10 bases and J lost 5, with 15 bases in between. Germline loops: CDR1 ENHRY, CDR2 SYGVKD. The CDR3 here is CATRTPVNNSPLHF. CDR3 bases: TGTGCCACCCGGACACCGGTTAATAATTCACCCCTCCACTTT.

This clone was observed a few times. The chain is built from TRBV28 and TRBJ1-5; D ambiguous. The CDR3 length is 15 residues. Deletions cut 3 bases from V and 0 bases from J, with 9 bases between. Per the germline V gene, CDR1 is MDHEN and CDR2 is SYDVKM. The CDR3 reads CASSFSEYSNQPQHF. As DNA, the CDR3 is TGTGCCAGCAGTTTCTCGGAATATAGCAATCAGCCCCAGCATTTT. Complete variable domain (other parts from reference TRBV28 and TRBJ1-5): DVKVTQSSRYLVKRTGEKVFLECVQDMDHENMFWYRQDPGLGLRLIYFSYDVKMKEKGDIPEGYSVSREKKERFSLILESASTNQTSMYLCASSFSEYSNQPQHFGDGTRLSIL.

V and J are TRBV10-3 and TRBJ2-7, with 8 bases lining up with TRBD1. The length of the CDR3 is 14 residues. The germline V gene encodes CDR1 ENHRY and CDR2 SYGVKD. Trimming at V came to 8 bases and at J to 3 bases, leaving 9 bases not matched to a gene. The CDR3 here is CAIGQGGPLYEQYV. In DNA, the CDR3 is TGTGCCATCGGACAGGGCGGCCCCCTCTACGAGCAGTACGTC.

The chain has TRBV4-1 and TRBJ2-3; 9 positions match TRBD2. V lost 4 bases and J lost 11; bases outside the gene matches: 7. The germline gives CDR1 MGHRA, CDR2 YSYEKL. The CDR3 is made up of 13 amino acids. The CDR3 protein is CASSRSSGVGQYF. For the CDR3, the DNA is TGCGCCAGCAGCCGATCTAGCGGGGTAGGGCAGTATTTT.

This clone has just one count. As DNA, the CDR3 is TGTGCCAGCAGCTCGGCCGTGTCCGGCTCTGGAAACACCATATATTTT. Translating it yields CASSSAVSGSGNTIYF. The genes are TRBV5-4 and TRBJ1-3, with D unresolved. The CDR3 is 16 residues long. The V gene lost 3 bases and the J gene lost 0 bases, with 13 bases spanning the gap. CDR1 is SGHNT, CDR2 YYREEE, per germline (reference sequence).